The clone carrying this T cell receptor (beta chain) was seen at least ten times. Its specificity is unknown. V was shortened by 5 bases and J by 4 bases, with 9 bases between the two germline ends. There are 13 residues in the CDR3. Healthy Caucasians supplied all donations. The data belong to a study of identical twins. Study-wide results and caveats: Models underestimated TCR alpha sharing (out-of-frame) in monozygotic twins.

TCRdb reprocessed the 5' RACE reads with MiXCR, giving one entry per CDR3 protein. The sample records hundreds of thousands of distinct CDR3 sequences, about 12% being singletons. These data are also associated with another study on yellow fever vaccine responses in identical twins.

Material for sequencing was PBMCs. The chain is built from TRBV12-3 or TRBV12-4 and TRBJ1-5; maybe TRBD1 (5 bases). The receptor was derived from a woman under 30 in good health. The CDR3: CASSRDFNQPQHF. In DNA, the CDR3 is TGTGCCAGCAGTCGGGACTTTAATCAGCCCCAGCATTTT.